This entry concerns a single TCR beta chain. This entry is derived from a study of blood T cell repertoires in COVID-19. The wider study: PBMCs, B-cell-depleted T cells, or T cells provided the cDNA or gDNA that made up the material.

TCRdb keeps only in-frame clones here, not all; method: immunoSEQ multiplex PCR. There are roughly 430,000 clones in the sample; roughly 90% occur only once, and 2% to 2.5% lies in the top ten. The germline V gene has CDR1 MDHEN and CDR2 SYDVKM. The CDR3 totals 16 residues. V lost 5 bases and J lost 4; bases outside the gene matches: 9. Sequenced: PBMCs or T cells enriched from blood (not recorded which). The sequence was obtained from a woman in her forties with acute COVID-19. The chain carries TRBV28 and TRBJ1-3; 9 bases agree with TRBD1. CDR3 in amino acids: CASSGDTGGVGNTIYF. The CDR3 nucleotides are TGTGCCAGCAGTGGCGACACAGGGGGCGTCGGAAACACCATATATTTT.